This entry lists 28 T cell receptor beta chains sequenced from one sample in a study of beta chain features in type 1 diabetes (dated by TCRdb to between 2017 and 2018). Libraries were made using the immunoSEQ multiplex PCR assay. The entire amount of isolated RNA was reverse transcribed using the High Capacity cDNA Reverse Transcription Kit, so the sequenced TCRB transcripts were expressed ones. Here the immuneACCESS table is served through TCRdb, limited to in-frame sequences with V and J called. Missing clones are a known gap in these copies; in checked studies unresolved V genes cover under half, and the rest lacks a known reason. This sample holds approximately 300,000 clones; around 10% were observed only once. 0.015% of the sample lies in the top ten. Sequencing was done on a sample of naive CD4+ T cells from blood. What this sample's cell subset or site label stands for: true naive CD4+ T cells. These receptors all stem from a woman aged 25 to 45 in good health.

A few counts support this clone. CDR3 loop: CASRSSGTGENTIYF. The CDR3 coding sequence is TGTGCCAGCAGATCCTCCGGGACAGGGGAAAACACCATATATTTT. The chain combines TRBV6-5 with TRBJ1-3, with 10 bases lining up with TRBD1. The J segment lost 6 bases and the V segment lost 6 bases, leaving 8 bases of the junction unmatched. Germline V CDR1 and CDR2: MNHEY, SVGAGI. CDR3 length equals 15 residues.

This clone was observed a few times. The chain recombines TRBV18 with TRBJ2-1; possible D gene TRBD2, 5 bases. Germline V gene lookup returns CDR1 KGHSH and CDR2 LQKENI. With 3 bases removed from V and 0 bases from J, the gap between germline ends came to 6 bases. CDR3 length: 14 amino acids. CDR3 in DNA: TGTGCCAGCTCACCCGGGGACTCCTACAATGAGCAGTTCTTC. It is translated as CASSPGDSYNEQFF.

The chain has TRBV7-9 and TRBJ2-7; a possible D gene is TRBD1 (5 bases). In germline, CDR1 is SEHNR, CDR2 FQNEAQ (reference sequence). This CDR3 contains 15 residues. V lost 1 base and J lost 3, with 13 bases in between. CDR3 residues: CASSLGTRKFYEQYF. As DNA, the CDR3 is TGTGCCAGCAGCTTAGGGACACGGAAATTCTACGAGCAGTACTTC.

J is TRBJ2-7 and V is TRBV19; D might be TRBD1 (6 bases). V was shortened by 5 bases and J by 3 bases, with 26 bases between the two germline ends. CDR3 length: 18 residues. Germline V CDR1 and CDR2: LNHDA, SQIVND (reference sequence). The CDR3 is CASSLQGYSITSDYEQYF. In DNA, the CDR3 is TGTGCCAGTAGTCTTCAGGGGTACTCGATTACGAGTGACTACGAGCAGTACTTC. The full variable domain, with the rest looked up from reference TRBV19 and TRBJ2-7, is DGGITQSPKYLFRKEGQNVTLSCEQNLNHDAMYWYRQDPGQGLRLIYYSQIVNDFQKGDIAEGYSVSREKKESFPLTVTSAQKNPTAFYLCASSLQGYSITSDYEQYFGPGTRLTVT.

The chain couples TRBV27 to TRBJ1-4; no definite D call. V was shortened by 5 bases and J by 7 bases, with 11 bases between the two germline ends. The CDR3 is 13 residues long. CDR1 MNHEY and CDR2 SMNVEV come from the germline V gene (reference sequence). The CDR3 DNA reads TGTGCCAGCAGTCCGGGTTTGCTTGAAAAACTGTTTTTT. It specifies CASSPGLLEKLFF.

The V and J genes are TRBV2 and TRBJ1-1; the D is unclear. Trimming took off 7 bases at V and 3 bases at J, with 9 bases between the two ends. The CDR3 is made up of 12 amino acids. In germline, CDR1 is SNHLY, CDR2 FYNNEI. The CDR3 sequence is CASTSEHTEAFF. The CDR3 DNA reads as TGTGCCAGCACTAGTGAGCACACTGAAGCTTTCTTT.

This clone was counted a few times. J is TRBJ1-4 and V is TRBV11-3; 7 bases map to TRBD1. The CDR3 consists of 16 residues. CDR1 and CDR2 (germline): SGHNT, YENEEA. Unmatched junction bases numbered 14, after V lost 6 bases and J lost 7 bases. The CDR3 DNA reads TGTGCCAGCAGTTCCAGGTCCGCAGGGGGATCTGAAAAACTGTTTTTT. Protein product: CASSSRSAGGSEKLFF.

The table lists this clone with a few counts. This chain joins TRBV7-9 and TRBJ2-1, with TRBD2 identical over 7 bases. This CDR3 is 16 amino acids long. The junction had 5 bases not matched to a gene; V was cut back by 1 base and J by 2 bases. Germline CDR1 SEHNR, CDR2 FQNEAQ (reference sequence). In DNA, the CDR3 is TGTGCCAGCAGCTTAGGGGTTAGCGGGCCCTACAATGAGCAGTTCTTC. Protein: CASSLGVSGPYNEQFF.

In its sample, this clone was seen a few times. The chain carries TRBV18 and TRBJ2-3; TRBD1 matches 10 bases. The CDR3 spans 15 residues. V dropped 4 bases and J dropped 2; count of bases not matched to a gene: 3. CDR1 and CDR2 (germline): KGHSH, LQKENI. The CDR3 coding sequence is TGTGCCAGCTCACGCGGGACAGGGGACACAGATACGCAGTATTTT. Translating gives CASSRGTGDTDTQYF.

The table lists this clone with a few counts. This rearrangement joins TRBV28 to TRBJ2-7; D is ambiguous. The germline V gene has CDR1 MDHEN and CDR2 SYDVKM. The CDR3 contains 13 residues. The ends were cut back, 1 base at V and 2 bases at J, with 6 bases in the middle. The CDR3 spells CASSLSRAYEQYF. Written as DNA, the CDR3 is TGTGCCAGCAGTTTATCCCGTGCCTACGAGCAGTACTTC.

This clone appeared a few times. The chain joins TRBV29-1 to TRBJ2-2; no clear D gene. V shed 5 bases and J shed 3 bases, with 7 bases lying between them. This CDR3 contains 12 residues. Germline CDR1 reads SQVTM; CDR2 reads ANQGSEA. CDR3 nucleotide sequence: TGCAGCGTTCGGAGCGACACCGGGGAGCTGTTTTTT. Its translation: CSVRSDTGELFF.

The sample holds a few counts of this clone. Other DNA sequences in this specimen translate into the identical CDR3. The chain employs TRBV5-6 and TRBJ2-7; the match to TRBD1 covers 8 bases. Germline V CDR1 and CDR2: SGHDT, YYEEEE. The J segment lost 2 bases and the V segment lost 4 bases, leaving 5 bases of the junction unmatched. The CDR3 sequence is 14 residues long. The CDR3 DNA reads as TGTGCCAGCAGCCTCGGACAGGGTCCCTACGAGCAGTACTTC. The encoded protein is CASSLGQGPYEQYF.

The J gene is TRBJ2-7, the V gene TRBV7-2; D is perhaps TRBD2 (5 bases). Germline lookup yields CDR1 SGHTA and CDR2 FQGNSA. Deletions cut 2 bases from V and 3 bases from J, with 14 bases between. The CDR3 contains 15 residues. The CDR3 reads CASSLPPVRGYEQYF. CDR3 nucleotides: TGTGCCAGCAGCTTACCCCCGGTTCGGGGCTACGAGCAGTACTTC.

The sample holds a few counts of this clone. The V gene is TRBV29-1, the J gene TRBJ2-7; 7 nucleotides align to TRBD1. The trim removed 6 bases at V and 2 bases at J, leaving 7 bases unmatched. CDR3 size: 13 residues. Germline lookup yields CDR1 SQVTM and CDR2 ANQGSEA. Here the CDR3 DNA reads TGCAGCGTAGACGACAGGGTTCCCTACGAGCAGTACTTC. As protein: CSVDDRVPYEQYF.

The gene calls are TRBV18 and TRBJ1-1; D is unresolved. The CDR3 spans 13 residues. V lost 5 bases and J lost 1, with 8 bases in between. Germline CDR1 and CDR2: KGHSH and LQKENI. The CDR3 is CASSTTGNTEAFF. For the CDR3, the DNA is TGTGCCAGCTCAACGACGGGGAACACTGAAGCTTTCTTT. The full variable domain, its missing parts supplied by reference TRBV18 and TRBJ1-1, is NAGVMQNPRHLVRRRGQEARLRCSPMKGHSHVYWYRQLPEEGLKFMVYLQKENIIDESGMPKERFSAEFPKEGPSILRIQQVVRGDSAAYFCASSTTGNTEAFFGQGTRLTVV.

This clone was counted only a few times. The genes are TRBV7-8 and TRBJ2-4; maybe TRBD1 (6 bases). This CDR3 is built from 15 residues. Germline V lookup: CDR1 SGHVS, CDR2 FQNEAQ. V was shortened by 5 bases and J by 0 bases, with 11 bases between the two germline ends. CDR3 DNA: TGTGCCAGCAGCCCCCGGACAGTAGCCAAAAACATTCAGTACTTC. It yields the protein CASSPRTVAKNIQYF.

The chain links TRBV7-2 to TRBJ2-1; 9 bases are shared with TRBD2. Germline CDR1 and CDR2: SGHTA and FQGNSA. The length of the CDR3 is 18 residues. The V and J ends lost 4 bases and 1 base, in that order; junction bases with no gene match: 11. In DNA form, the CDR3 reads TGTGCCAGCAGCTGGACGGGTAGCGGGAGATTGTCCTACAATGAGCAGTTCTTC. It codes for CASSWTGSGRLSYNEQFF.

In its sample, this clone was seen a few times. The DNA for the CDR3 is TGTGCCAGCAGCTCCGGGACAGAACAGCCCCAGCATTTT. Amino acids: CASSSGTEQPQHF. The chain joins TRBV7-2 to TRBJ1-5; the match to TRBD1 covers 7 bases. Trimming cost V 4 bases and J 7 bases; bases outside gene matches: 4. The CDR3 has 13 amino acids. The germline V gene has CDR1 SGHTA and CDR2 FQGNSA.

CDR3 region: CASTRDSNTDTQYF. Here the CDR3 DNA reads TGTGCCAGTACCCGGGACAGTAACACAGATACGCAGTATTTT. The V and J genes are TRBV19 and TRBJ2-3; 7 bases match TRBD1. This CDR3 region has 14 residues. V shed 7 bases, J shed 2 bases, and the junction held 6 bases outside the gene matches. Germline-derived CDR1 and CDR2 are LNHDA and SQIVND (reference sequence).

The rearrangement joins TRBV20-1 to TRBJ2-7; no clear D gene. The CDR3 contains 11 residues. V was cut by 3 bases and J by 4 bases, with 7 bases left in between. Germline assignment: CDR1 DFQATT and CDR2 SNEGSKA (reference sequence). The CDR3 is CSASGQYEQYF. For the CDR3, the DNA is TGCAGTGCTAGTGGCCAATACGAGCAGTACTTC.

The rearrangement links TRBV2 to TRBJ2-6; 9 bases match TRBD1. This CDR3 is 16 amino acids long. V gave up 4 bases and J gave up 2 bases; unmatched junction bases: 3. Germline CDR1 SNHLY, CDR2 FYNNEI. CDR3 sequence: CASSGTGGPGANVLTF. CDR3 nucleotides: TGTGCCAGCAGTGGTACAGGGGGCCCTGGGGCCAACGTCCTGACTTTC.

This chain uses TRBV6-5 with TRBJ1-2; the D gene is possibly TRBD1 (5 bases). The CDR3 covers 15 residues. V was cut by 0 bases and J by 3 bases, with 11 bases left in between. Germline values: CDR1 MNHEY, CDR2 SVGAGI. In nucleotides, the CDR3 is TGTGCCAGCAGTTACTCGGGGCCCCCGGACTATGGCTACACCTTC. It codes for CASSYSGPPDYGYTF.

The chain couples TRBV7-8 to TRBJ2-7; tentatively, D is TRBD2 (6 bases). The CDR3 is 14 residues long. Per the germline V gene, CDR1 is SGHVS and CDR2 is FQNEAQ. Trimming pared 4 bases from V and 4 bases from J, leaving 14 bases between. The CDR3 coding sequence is TGTGCCAGCAGCTCCCGGGACTTAGGGTACGAGCAGTACTTC. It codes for CASSSRDLGYEQYF.

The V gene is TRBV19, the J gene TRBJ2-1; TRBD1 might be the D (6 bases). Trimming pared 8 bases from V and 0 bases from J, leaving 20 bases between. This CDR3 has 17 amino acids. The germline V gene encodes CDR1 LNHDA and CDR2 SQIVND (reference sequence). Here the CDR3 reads CASVGGNRVGSYNEQFF. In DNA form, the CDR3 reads TGTGCCAGTGTAGGGGGAAACCGGGTCGGCTCCTACAATGAGCAGTTCTTC.

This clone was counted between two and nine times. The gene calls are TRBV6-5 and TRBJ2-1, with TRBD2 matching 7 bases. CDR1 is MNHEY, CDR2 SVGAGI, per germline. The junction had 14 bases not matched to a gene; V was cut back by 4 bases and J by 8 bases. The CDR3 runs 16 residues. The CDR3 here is CASSSAGAGAFHEQFF. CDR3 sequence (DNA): TGTGCCAGCAGTTCCGCCGGGGCGGGAGCATTCCATGAGCAGTTCTTC.

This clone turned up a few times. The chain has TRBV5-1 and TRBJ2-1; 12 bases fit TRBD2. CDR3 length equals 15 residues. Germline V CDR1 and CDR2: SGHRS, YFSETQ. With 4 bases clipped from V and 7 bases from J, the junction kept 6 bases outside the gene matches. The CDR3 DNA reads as TGCGCCAGCAGCCTAGCGGGAGGGGCTTCGAATGAGCAGTTCTTC. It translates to CASSLAGGASNEQFF.

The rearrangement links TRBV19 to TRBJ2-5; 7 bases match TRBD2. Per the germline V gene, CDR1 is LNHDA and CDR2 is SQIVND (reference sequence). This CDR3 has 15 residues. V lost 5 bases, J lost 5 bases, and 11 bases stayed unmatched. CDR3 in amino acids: CASSPPGLPRETQYF. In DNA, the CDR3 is TGTGCCAGTAGTCCACCGGGACTACCGCGGGAGACCCAGTACTTC.

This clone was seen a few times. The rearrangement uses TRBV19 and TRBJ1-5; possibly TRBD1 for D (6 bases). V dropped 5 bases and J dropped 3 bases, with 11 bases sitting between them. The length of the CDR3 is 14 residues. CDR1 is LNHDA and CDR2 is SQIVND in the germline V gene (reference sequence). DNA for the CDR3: TGTGCCAGTAGTCCCGGACAGCTCAATCAGCCCCAGCATTTT. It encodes CASSPGQLNQPQHF.